The rows below give T cell receptor beta chains drawn from one sample of a study of blood T cells in healthy people across ages. MiXCR, applied by TCRdb to the 5' RACE reads, yields one record per CDR3 protein. The table shows about 900,000 distinct CDR3 sequences, with around 62% occurring only once. Sequenced material: blood. The receptors come from a man in his thirties or forties in good health. Both conserved end residues are part of each CDR3. The D gene is left open where the match is weak. Only some rows state a clone size, as once, few, many or a class for expanded clones.

V	D	J	size	length	CDR3	DNA
TRBV9	TRBD1	TRBJ2-7	.	16	CASSVGEDRDLYEQYF	TGTGCCAGCAGCGTAGGGGAGGACAGGGACTTGTACGAGCAGTACTTC
TRBV12-3/TRBV12-4	.	TRBJ2-3	few	12	CASSSSVHTQYF	TGTGCCAGCAGTTCCTCGGTACATACGCAGTATTTT
TRBV9	TRBD2	TRBJ2-7	.	15	CASSVGGGERYEQYF	TGTGCCAGCAGCGTAGGCGGGGGGGAGAGGTACGAGCAGTACTTC
TRBV29-1	TRBD2	TRBJ2-7	.	15	CSVEDGSGGAYEQYF	TGCAGCGTTGAAGATGGTAGCGGGGGGGCTTATGAGCAGTACTTC
TRBV4-2	TRBD1	TRBJ2-1	.	16	CASSQVGRDRDNEQFF	TGTGCCAGCAGCCAAGTAGGGCGGGACAGGGACAATGAGCAGTTCTTC
TRBV2	TRBD1	TRBJ1-2	few	12	CASQGGGYGYTF	TGTGCCAGCCAAGGGGGCGGGTATGGCTACACCTTC
TRBV11-1	.	TRBJ2-4	once	18	CASSLGQDLILAKNIQYF	TGTGCCAGCAGCTTAGGACAAGACCTGATACTAGCCAAAAACATTCAGTACTTC
TRBV3-1	TRBD1	TRBJ2-5	few	15	CASSRTQGGEETQYF	TGTGCCAGTAGCCGGACACAGGGGGGAGAGGAGACCCAGTACTTC
TRBV27	TRBD2	TRBJ2-4	.	13	CASSLGGGAEQYF	TGTGCCAGCAGTTTGGGCGGGGGGGCTGAGCAGTACTTC
TRBV6-2/TRBV6-3	.	TRBJ1-5	.	13	CASSYGGLQPQHF	TGTGCCAGCAGTTACGGAGGGCTACAGCCCCAGCATTTT
TRBV6-5	TRBD1	TRBJ1-2	.	15	CASSAGTGVEGGYTF	TGTGCCAGCAGTGCCGGGACAGGGGTCGAGGGTGGCTACACCTTC
TRBV10-3	TRBD2	TRBJ2-7	few	18	CAISLPGLAGGFYNEQYF	TGTGCCATCAGCCTACCTGGACTAGCGGGGGGGTTCTACAATGAGCAGTACTTC
TRBV24-1	TRBD1	TRBJ1-4	.	15	CATSEPSGTEEKLFF	TGTGCCACCAGTGAACCCTCCGGGACAGAGGAAAAACTGTTTTTT
TRBV20-1	.	TRBJ2-2	.	12	CSAKTNTGELFF	TGCAGTGCTAAAACGAACACCGGGGAGCTGTTTTTT
TRBV27	TRBD1	TRBJ1-5	.	15	CASSPDRAPEGPQHF	TGTGCCAGCTCCCCGGACAGGGCCCCGGAGGGGCCCCAGCATTTT
TRBV7-2	.	TRBJ2-1	few	15	CASSRGTESYNEQFF	TGTGCCAGCAGCCGCGGGACAGAGAGTTACAATGAGCAGTTCTTC
TRBV5-1	TRBD2	TRBJ2-1	few	15	CASSLGSGASDEQFF	TGCGCCAGCAGCTTGGGTAGCGGGGCTTCGGATGAGCAGTTCTTC
TRBV4-2	.	TRBJ2-1	.	15	CASSQRAGTSNEQFF	TGTGCCAGCAGCCAGAGGGCCGGGACCTCCAATGAGCAGTTCTTC
TRBV25-1	.	TRBJ1-5	.	13	CASSDLGNQPQHF	TGTGCCAGCAGTGATCTAGGGAATCAGCCCCAGCATTTT
TRBV13	TRBD2	TRBJ2-1	.	19	CASSLAGTSGTNSYNEQFF	TGTGCCAGCAGCTTAGCCGGGACTAGCGGAACAAATTCCTACAATGAGCAGTTCTTC